The clone carrying this TCR beta chain was counted a single time. Additional DNA sequences in this sample encode the identical CDR3. This sample was included in a study of cytomegalovirus exposure and HLA in healthy donors. PCR involved 60 Vbeta and 13 Jbeta primers. Sequencing was performed with immunoSEQ multiplex PCR; in TCRdb, only in-frame clones are kept and a portion is missing. The sample lists some 200,000 clones, approximately 80% occurring once. This CDR3 is 15 amino acids long. Germline V gene sequence: CDR1 SGHRS, CDR2 YFSETQ. V was pared by 1 base and J by 7 bases, with 8 bases of the junction left unmatched.

The specimen was PBMCs. The origin of this receptor is a woman aged 45-65 years in good health and CMV-seropositive. This chain joins TRBV5-1 and TRBJ2-5; TRBD2 aligns across 9 bases. This CDR3 reads CASSLRTSVVPTQYF. The CDR3 DNA follows: TGCGCCAGCAGCTTGAGGACTAGCGTAGTACCGACCCAGTACTTC.